This T cell receptor beta chain came from a study of T-cell reconstitution after alpha-beta-depleted transplantation in children. Overall study findings and caveats: Surviving recipient T cells and thymic progenitors produced the high day-60 TCRbeta diversity seen in some patients.

This clonotype was counted at least ten times. What it binds is unknown. Trimming at V came to 1 base and at J to 8 bases, leaving 17 bases not matched to a gene. This CDR3 contains 20 residues. Germline CDR1 and CDR2: SGHAT and FQDESV (reference sequence). Unique molecular identifiers were used in preparing the TCRbeta library. TCRdb reprocessed the PCR reads with MiXCR, giving one entry per CDR3 protein. The table lists around 440,000 distinct CDR3 sequences, over 9.5% of them singletons, with around 2% in the top ten. This material consisted of PBMCs, taken before TCRalphabeta/CD19-depleted stem cell transplant. The chain uses TRBV11-1 and TRBJ2-1, with 13 bases matching TRBD2. The clonotype originates from a child younger than 10 with inherited bone marrow failure, due to receive a stem cell transplant. CDR3: CASSLGSYRTSGSGRHEQFF. For the CDR3, the DNA is TGTGCCAGCAGCTTAGGCAGTTACCGGACTAGCGGGAGTGGGCGCCATGAGCAGTTCTTC.